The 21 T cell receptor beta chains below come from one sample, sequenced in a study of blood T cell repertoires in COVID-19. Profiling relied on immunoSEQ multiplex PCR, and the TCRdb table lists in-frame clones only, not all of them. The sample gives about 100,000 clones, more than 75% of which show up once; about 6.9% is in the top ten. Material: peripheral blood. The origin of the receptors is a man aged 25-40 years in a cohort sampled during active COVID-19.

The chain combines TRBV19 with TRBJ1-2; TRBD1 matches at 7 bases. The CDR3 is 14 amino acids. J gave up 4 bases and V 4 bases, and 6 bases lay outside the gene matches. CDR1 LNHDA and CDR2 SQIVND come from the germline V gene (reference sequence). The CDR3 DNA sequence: TGTGCCAGTAGTACGCGGGACAGCCCCTATGGCTACACCTTC. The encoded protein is CASSTRDSPYGYTF.

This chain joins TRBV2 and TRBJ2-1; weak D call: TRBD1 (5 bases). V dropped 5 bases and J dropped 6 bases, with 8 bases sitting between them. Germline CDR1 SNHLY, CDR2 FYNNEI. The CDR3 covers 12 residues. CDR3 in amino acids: CASSQGTNEQFF. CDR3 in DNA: TGTGCCAGCAGTCAGGGCACCAATGAGCAGTTCTTC. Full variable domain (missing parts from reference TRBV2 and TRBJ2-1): EPEVTQTPSHQVTQMGQEVILRCVPISNHLYFYWYRQILGQKVEFLVSFYNNEISEKSEIFDDQFSVERPDGSNFTLKIRSTKLEDSAMYFCASSQGTNEQFFGPGTRLTVL.

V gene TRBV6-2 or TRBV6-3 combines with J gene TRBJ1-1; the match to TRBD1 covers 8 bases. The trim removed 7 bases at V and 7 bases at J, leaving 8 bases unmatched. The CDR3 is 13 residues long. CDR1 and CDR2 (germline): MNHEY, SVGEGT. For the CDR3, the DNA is TGTGCCAGCAACCCAGGGGGCGCGGGTGAAGCTTTCTTT. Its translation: CASNPGGAGEAFF.

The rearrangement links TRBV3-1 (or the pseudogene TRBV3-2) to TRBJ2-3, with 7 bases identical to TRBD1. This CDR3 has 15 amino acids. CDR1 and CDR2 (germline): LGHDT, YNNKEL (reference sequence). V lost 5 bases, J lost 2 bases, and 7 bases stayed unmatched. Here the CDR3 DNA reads TGTGCCAGCAGCGCCCGACAGGGCCACACAGATACGCAGTATTTT. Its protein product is CASSARQGHTDTQYF.

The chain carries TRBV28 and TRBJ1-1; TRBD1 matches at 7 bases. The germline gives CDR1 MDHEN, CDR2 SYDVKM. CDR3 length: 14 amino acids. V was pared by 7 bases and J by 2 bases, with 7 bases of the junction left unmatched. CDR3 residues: CASTIPGGNTEAFF. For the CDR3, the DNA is TGTGCCAGCACCATACCAGGGGGTAACACTGAAGCTTTCTTT. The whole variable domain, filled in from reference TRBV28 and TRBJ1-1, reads DVKVTQSSRYLVKRTGEKVFLECVQDMDHENMFWYRQDPGLGLRLIYFSYDVKMKEKGDIPEGYSVSREKKERFSLILESASTNQTSMYLCASTIPGGNTEAFFGQGTRLTVV.

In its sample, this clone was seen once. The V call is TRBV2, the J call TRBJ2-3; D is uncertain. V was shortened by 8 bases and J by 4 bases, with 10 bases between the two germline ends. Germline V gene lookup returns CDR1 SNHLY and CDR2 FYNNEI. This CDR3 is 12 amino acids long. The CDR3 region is CASAYSPDTQYF. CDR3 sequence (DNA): TGTGCCAGCGCTTACAGCCCAGATACGCAGTATTTT.

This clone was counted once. CDR3 bases: TGTGCCAGCAGTTATGGCGGGACAGAAACCTACGAGCAGTACTTC. Its protein product is CASSYGGTETYEQYF. The rearrangement links TRBV6-2 or TRBV6-3 to TRBJ2-7; perhaps TRBD1 as D (7 bases). The V gene's germline CDR1 is MNHEY and CDR2 SVGEGT. This CDR3 has 15 residues. Trimming left V 3 bases short and J 2 bases short, with 14 bases between.

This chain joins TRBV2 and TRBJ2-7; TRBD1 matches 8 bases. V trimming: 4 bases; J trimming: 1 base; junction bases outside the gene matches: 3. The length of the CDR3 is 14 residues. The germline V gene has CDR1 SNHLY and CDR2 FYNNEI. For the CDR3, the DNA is TGTGCCAGCAGTGCCGGGACAGGATCCTACGAGCAGTACTTC. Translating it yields CASSAGTGSYEQYF.

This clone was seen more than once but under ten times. This CDR3 is CASSWGEQETQYF. The CDR3 bases are TGTGCCAGCAGCTGGGGGGAACAAGAGACCCAGTACTTC. The chain uses TRBV11-1 and TRBJ2-5; D is perhaps TRBD2 (6 bases). CDR3 length: 13 amino acids. Trimming took off 4 bases at V and 2 bases at J, with 8 bases between the two ends. In germline, CDR1 is SGHAT, CDR2 FQDESV (reference sequence).

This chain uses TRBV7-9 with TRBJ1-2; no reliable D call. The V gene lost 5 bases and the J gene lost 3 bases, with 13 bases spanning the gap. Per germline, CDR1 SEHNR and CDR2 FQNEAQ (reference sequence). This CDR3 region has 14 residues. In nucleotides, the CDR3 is TGTGCCAGCAGCCGAAGGAGCCGAGACTATGGCTACACCTTC. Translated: CASSRRSRDYGYTF.

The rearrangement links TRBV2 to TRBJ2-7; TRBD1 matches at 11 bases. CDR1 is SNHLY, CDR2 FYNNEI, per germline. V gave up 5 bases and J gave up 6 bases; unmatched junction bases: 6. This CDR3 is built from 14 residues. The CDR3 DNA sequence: TGTGCCAGCAGTCCTGAGGGACAGGGGGTCGAGCAGTACTTC. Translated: CASSPEGQGVEQYF.

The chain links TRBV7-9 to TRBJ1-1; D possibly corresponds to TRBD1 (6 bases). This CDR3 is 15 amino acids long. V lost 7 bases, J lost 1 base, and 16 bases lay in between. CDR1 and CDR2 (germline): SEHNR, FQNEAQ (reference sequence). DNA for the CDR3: TGTGCCAGCACCGGACTCCGGGACAAGAACACTGAAGCTTTCTTT. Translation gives CASTGLRDKNTEAFF.

This CDR3 reads CASSLILQETQYF. CDR3 DNA sequence: TGTGCCAGCAGTTTAATCCTACAAGAGACCCAGTACTTC. The V and J genes are TRBV28 and TRBJ2-5; D is uncertain. The ends were cut back, 2 bases at V and 2 bases at J, with 6 bases in the middle. Germline CDR1 reads MDHEN; CDR2 reads SYDVKM. The CDR3 has 13 residues.

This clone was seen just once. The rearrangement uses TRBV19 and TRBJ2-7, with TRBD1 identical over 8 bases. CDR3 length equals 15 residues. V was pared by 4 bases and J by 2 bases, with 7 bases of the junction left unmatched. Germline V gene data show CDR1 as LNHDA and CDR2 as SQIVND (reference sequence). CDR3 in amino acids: CASSRPGQAPYEQYF. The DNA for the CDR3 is TGTGCCAGTAGTAGACCGGGACAGGCCCCCTACGAGCAGTACTTC.

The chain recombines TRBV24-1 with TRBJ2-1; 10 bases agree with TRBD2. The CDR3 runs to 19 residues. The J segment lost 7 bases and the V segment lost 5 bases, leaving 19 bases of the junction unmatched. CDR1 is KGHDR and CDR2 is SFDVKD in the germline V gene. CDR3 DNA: TGTGCCACCAGTGCGAGCGGGGGGGCGGGAGTGTTCGGACAAAATGAGCAGTTCTTC. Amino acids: CATSASGGAGVFGQNEQFF.

The CDR3 DNA follows: TGTGCCAGTAGTATAGCAGCGGGGGGGCCCGGAGATACGCAGTATTTT. Translated: CASSIAAGGPGDTQYF. V and J are TRBV19 and TRBJ2-3, with 10 bases identical to TRBD2. The CDR3 has 16 residues. V was pared by 1 base and J by 5 bases, with 6 bases of the junction left unmatched. Germline-derived CDR1 and CDR2 are LNHDA and SQIVND (reference sequence).

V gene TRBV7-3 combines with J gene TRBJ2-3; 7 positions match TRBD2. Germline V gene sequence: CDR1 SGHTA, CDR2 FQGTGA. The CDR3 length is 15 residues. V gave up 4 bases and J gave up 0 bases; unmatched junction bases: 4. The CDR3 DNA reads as TGTGCCAGCAGCTGGAGCGGGGTTAGCACAGATACGCAGTATTTT. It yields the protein CASSWSGVSTDTQYF.

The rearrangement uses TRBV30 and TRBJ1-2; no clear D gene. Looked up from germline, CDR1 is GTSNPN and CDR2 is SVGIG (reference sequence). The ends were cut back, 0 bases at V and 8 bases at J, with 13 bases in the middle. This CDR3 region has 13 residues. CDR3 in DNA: TGTGCCTGGAGTGTACAGTCAGGCAGGGGCTACACCTTC. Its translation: CAWSVQSGRGYTF. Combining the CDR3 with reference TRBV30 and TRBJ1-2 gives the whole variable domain SQTIHQWPATLVQPVGSPLSLECTVEGTSNPNLYWYRQAAGRGLQLLFYSVGIGQISSEVPQNLSASRPQDRQFILSSKKLLLSDSGFYLCAWSVQSGRGYTFGSGTRLTVV.

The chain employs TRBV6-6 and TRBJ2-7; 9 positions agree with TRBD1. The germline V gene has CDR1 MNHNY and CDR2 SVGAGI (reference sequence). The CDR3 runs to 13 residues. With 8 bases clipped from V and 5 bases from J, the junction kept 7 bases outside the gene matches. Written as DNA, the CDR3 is TGTGCCAGCTGGTTAGGGACAGGGCACGAGCAGTACTTC. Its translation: CASWLGTGHEQYF.

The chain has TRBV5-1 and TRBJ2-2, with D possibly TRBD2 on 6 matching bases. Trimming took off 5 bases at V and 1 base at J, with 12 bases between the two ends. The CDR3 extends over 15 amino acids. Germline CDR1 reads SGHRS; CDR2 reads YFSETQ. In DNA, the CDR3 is TGCGCCAGCAGACCGGGACTCCAGAACACCGGGGAGCTGTTTTTT. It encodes CASRPGLQNTGELFF.

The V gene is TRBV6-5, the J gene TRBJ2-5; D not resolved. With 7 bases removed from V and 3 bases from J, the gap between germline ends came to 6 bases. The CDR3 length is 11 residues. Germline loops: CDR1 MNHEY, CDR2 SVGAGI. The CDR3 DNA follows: TGTGCCAGCAACCGAGAAGAGACCCAGTACTTC. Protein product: CASNREETQYF.